These T cell receptor beta chains were read from a single sample in a study of T cells in Graves' hyperthyroidism and ophthalmopathy. MiXCR, applied by TCRdb to the multiplex PCR reads, yields one record per CDR3 protein. Counted here are under 350,000 distinct CDR3 sequences, around a quarter occurring once; the ten biggest clones make up around 28%. The sample consisted of blood. These receptors were obtained from a middle-aged man with Graves' hyperthyroidism that later progressed to Graves' ophthalmopathy. Each CDR3 is given with its conserved first and last residue. D genes are given only for firm matches. Clone size is stated in some rows and not others, as once, few, many or a class when expanded.

V gene	clone size	J gene	D gene	CDR3 protein	CDR3 DNA
TRBV20-1	many	TRBJ2-5	TRBD2	CSAREGLAGIQETQYF	TGCAGTGCTAGAGAGGGACTAGCGGGGATCCAAGAGACCCAGTACTTC
TRBV2	many	TRBJ2-2	-	CASSLVVGAGELFF	TGTGCCAGCAGCCTAGTGGTTGGAGCCGGGGAGCTGTTTTTT
TRBV14	once	TRBJ2-5	-	CASSQLAGVETQYF	TGTGCCAGCAGCCAATTAGCCGGGGTAGAGACCCAGTACTTC
TRBV7-9	many	TRBJ1-2	TRBD1	CASSAGTGHYGYTF	TGTGCCAGCAGCGCCGGGACAGGACACTATGGCTACACCTTC
TRBV20-1	-	TRBJ1-5	-	CSARRPGPEHQPQHF	TGCAGTGCTAGAAGGCCGGGCCCGGAGCATCAGCCCCAGCATTTT
TRBV12-3/TRBV12-4	many	TRBJ2-2	-	CASSLGRRLNTGELFF	TGTGCCAGCAGTTTGGGGAGGCGACTAAACACCGGGGAGCTGTTTTTT
TRBV11-2	-	TRBJ1-1	-	CASSYQTNLGAEAFF	TGTGCCAGCAGCTACCAGACCAACCTTGGGGCTGAAGCTTTCTTT
TRBV5-1	-	TRBJ2-5	TRBD1	CASSVKTGEETQYF	TGCGCCAGCAGCGTGAAGACAGGGGAAGAGACCCAGTACTTC
TRBV20-1	-	TRBJ2-7	-	CTQQGGYEQYF	TGCACCCAACAGGGGGGGTACGAGCAGTACTTC
TRBV10-3	-	TRBJ1-2	TRBD1	CASSESQGALGDGYTF	TGTGCCAGCAGTGAGTCCCAGGGGGCGTTAGGTGATGGCTACACCTTC
TRBV3-1	few	TRBJ2-1	TRBD2	CASSRLVGRAGGEQFF	TGTGCCAGCAGCCGTTTAGTCGGGAGGGCCGGCGGCGAGCAGTTCTTC
TRBV7-2	-	TRBJ1-1	-	CASSSDGNTEAFF	TGTGCCAGCAGCTCGGACGGTAACACTGAAGCTTTCTTT
TRBV28	-	TRBJ2-7	-	CASSLLYGDSSYEQYF	TGTGCCAGCAGTTTATTATACGGGGATTCATCCTACGAGCAGTACTTC
TRBV20-1	many	TRBJ2-1	TRBD2	CSAKREGPGQFF	TGCAGTGCCAAGCGGGAGGGCCCGGGGCAGTTCTTC
TRBV7-2	-	TRBJ2-2	-	CASSLGWETGELFF	TGTGCCAGCAGCTTAGGTTGGGAGACCGGGGAGCTGTTTTTT
TRBV4-2	-	TRBJ2-2	TRBD2	CASSRRAGETGELFF	TGTGCCAGCAGCCGGAGGGCGGGAGAGACCGGGGAGCTGTTTTTT
TRBV10-3	many	TRBJ2-2	TRBD1	CAISSRAQGDAGELFF	TGTGCCATCAGCTCGAGAGCCCAGGGGGACGCCGGGGAGCTGTTTTTT
TRBV29-1	many	TRBJ1-1	TRBD1	CSVKGTGGIAAFF	TGCAGCGTAAAAGGGACAGGAGGTATTGCAGCTTTCTTT
TRBV2	many	TRBJ1-3	-	CASSVAGLGNTIYF	TGTGCCAGCAGTGTAGCAGGGCTAGGAAACACCATATATTTT
TRBV4-1	-	TRBJ1-2	TRBD1	CASSQPWDSYGYTF	TGCGCCAGCAGCCAGCCCTGGGACAGCTATGGCTACACCTTC
TRBV30	many	TRBJ2-7	-	CAWSVLTGSYEQYF	TGTGCCTGGAGTGTACTCACCGGGTCCTACGAGCAGTACTTC
TRBV6-2/TRBV6-3	many	TRBJ1-5	-	CASSYNSNQPQHF	TGTGCCAGCAGTTATAATAGCAATCAGCCCCAGCATTTT
TRBV30	many	TRBJ2-5	TRBD2	CAWSPGPLAVEETQYF	TGTGCCTGGAGCCCCGGTCCACTAGCGGTGGAAGAGACCCAGTACTTC
TRBV15	many	TRBJ2-5	-	CATSMYEPETQYF	TGTGCCACCAGCATGTATGAGCCAGAGACCCAGTACTTC
TRBV12-3/TRBV12-4	many	TRBJ1-6	-	CASRPGHLDSPLHF	TGTGCCAGTCGACCGGGACACTTGGACTCACCCCTCCACTTT
TRBV9	many	TRBJ2-2	-	CASSVAGTSTYTGELFF	TGTGCCAGCAGCGTCGCCGGGACCAGCACCTACACCGGGGAGCTGTTTTTT
TRBV25-1	few	TRBJ2-7	TRBD1	CASQEGGTGNYEQYF	TGTGCCAGTCAAGAGGGGGGGACAGGGAACTACGAGCAGTACTTC
TRBV11-3	many	TRBJ1-6	TRBD1	CASSWTGQNNSPLHF	TGTGCCAGCAGCTGGACGGGACAGAATAATTCACCCCTCCACTTT
TRBV6-1	many	TRBJ2-2	TRBD1	CASSEGQGLLSPGELFF	TGTGCCAGCAGTGAGGGACAGGGTCTCTTGTCCCCCGGGGAGCTGTTTTTT
TRBV7-9	many	TRBJ2-7	-	CASSSSRTPRDEQYF	TGTGCCAGCAGTTCCTCTCGGACTCCCCGGGACGAGCAGTACTTC
TRBV20-1	many	TRBJ2-5	TRBD2	CSARTSGGRGAQYF	TGCAGTGCAAGGACTAGCGGGGGCCGAGGGGCCCAGTACTTC
TRBV6-1	many	TRBJ2-5	-	CASSEAEETQYF	TGTGCCAGCAGTGAAGCGGAAGAGACCCAGTACTTC
TRBV27	-	TRBJ2-7	TRBD1	CANRDSSFYEQYF	TGTGCCAACCGGGACAGCAGTTTCTACGAGCAGTACTTC
TRBV4-1	-	TRBJ2-7	-	CASSQVAAPYEQYF	TGCGCCAGCAGCCAAGTAGCGGCCCCCTACGAGCAGTACTTC
TRBV6-1	many	TRBJ2-7	-	CASSEGDRLFGQYF	TGTGCCAGCAGCGAAGGAGACAGACTCTTCGGGCAGTACTTC
TRBV12-3/TRBV12-4	many	TRBJ2-2	-	CASSLRGNTGELFF	TGTGCCAGCAGTTTACGTGGGAACACCGGGGAGCTGTTTTTT
TRBV12-3/TRBV12-4	many	TRBJ1-5	-	CASSLFRGDSPQHF	TGTGCCAGCAGTTTATTCAGGGGCGATTCGCCCCAGCATTTT
TRBV13	many	TRBJ2-2	-	CASSPPQKITGELFF	TGTGCCAGCAGCCCCCCCCAGAAAATCACCGGGGAGCTGTTTTTT